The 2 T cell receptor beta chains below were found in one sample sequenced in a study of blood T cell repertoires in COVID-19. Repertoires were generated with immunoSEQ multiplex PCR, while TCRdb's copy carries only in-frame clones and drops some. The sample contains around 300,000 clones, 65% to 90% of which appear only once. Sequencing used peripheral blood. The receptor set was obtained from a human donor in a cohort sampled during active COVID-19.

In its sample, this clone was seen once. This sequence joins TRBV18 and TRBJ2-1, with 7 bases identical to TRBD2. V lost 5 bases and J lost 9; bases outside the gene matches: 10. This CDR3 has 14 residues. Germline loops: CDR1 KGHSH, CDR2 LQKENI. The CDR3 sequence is CASSDILSGVEQFF. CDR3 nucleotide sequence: TGTGCCAGCTCAGATATTCTGAGCGGGGTTGAGCAGTTCTTC. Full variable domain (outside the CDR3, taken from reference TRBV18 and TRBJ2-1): NAGVMQNPRHLVRRRGQEARLRCSPMKGHSHVYWYRQLPEEGLKFMVYLQKENIIDESGMPKERFSAEFPKEGPSILRIQQVVRGDSAAYFCASSDILSGVEQFFGPGTRLTVL.

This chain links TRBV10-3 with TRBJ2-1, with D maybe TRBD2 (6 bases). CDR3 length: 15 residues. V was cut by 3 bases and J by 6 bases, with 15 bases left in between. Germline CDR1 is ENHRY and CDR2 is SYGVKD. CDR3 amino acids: CAISEGGSLSNEQFF. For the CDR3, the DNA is TGTGCCATCAGTGAAGGAGGGAGCTTATCCAATGAGCAGTTCTTC.